A selection of T cell receptor beta chains follows, all from one sample in a study of CD8 T cells in Susac syndrome. TCRdb re-called the immunoSEQ multiplex PCR reads with MiXCR, one entry per CDR3 protein. The sample has some 150,000 distinct CDR3 sequences; approximately 93% are singletons. The sample comprised CD4+ T cells from PBMCs. Every receptor here comes from a human donor in good health. CDR3s include the opening cysteine and the closing phenylalanine or tryptophan. Each record gives: clone size, J gene, V gene, CDR3 length, D gene, CDR3 protein, CDR3 DNA. A D gene is named only where the DNA matches it firmly. Expanded clones are given a class, and other clones once, few, many or no size at all.

>once|TRBJ1-1|TRBV12-3/TRBV12-4|14|NA
CASSLGHSNTEAFF
TGTGCCAGCAGTTTAGGACATTCGAACACTGAAGCTTTCTTT
>once|TRBJ2-7|TRBV20-1|17|NA
CSATGLTPRRSSYEQYF
TGCAGTGCTACAGGGTTGACCCCCAGGAGAAGCTCCTACGAGCAGTACTTC
>once|TRBJ1-1|TRBV5-4|15|NA
CASRPRGQANTEAFF
TGTGCCAGCAGGCCTCGGGGACAAGCGAACACTGAAGCTTTCTTT
>NA|TRBJ2-2|TRBV5-4|17|NA
CASSAGLSILETGELFF
TGTGCCAGCAGCGCCGGACTTTCCATTCTCGAGACCGGGGAGCTGTTTTTT
>few|TRBJ1-1|TRBV15|15|NA
CATSRDPGERTEAFF
TGTGCCACCAGCAGAGATCCCGGGGAAAGGACTGAAGCTTTCTTT
>NA|TRBJ1-1|TRBV29-1|11|NA
CSSPGNTEAFF
TGCAGCTCTCCGGGGAACACTGAAGCTTTCTTT
>once|TRBJ2-5|TRBV29-1|12|NA
CSVKEQQETQYF
TGCAGCGTTAAGGAACAGCAAGAGACCCAGTACTTC
>NA|TRBJ2-1|TRBV29-1|11|NA
CSVAGRFEQFF
TGCAGCGTTGCAGGGCGGTTTGAGCAGTTCTTC
>NA|TRBJ2-7|TRBV10-3|16|TRBD1
CAISEGPDTGVYEQYF
TGTGCCATCAGTGAAGGTCCAGATACAGGGGTTTACGAGCAGTACTTC
>NA|TRBJ2-1|TRBV7-2|16|NA
CASKLQRSSGVNEQFF
TGTGCCAGCAAACTCCAGCGGTCCTCTGGGGTCAATGAGCAGTTCTTC
>NA|TRBJ2-5|TRBV5-1|14|NA
CASSLGTVSETQYF
TGCGCCAGCAGCTTGGGGACAGTATCGGAGACCCAGTACTTC
>NA|TRBJ1-2|TRBV6-5|16|TRBD1
CASSYRAGGAALGYTF
TGTGCCAGCAGTTACCGGGCAGGGGGCGCGGCTCTTGGCTACACCTTC
>NA|TRBJ2-7|TRBV19|13|TRBD1
CASSVGQPYEQYF
TGTGCCAGTAGTGTGGGACAGCCTTACGAGCAGTACTTC
>NA|TRBJ1-1|TRBV18|14|NA
CASSPGAGRTEAFF
TGTGCCAGCTCACCAGGGGCTGGACGGACTGAAGCTTTCTTT
>NA|TRBJ2-7|TRBV5-1|15|TRBD2
CASSLLTSGSDEQYF
TGCGCCAGCAGCCTGCTGACTAGCGGGAGTGATGAGCAGTACTTC
>once|TRBJ1-5|TRBV30|14|NA
CAWSVKRDNQPQHF
TGTGCCTGGAGTGTTAAACGGGACAATCAGCCCCAGCATTTT
>NA|TRBJ1-4|TRBV3-1|14|NA
CASSHRDRGTELFF
TGTGCCAGCAGCCACCGGGATCGCGGGACGGAACTGTTTTTT
>NA|TRBJ2-7|TRBV19|14|NA
CASSIRTRTYEQYF
TGTGCCAGTAGTATAAGGACGCGAACCTACGAGCAGTACTTC
>NA|TRBJ1-1|TRBV29-1|13|TRBD1
CSVVTGGNTEAFF
TGCAGCGTTGTGACAGGGGGGAACACTGAAGCTTTCTTT
>NA|TRBJ2-7|TRBV18|15|NA
CASSPARKTDYEQYF
TGTGCCAGCTCACCGGCACGGAAAACCGACTACGAGCAGTACTTC
>NA|TRBJ2-5|TRBV20-1|14|NA
CSARGPGWQETQYF
TGCAGTGCTAGGGGACCTGGATGGCAAGAGACCCAGTACTTC
>once|TRBJ1-1|TRBV10-2|15|NA
CASSFYGAENTEAFF
TGCGCCAGCAGCTTTTACGGGGCGGAGAACACTGAAGCTTTCTTT